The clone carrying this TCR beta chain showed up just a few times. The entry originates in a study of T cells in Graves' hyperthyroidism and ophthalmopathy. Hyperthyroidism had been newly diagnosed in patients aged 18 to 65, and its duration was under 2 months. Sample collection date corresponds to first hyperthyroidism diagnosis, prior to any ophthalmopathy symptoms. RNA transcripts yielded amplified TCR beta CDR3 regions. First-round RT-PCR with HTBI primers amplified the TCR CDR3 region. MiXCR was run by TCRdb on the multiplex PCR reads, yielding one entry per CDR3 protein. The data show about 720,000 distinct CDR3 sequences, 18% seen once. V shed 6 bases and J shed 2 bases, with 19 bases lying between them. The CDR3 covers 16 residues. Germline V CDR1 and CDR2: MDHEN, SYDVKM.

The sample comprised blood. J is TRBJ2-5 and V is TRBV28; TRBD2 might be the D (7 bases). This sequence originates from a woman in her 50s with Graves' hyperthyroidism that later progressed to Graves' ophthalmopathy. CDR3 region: CASSSGGQGLQETQYF. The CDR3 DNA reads TGTGCCAGCAGCTCCGGGGGGCAGGGGTTACAAGAGACCCAGTACTTC. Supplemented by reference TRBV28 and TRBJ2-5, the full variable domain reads DVKVTQSSRYLVKRTGEKVFLECVQDMDHENMFWYRQDPGLGLRLIYFSYDVKMKEKGDIPEGYSVSREKKERFSLILESASTNQTSMYLCASSSGGQGLQETQYFGPGTRLLVL.